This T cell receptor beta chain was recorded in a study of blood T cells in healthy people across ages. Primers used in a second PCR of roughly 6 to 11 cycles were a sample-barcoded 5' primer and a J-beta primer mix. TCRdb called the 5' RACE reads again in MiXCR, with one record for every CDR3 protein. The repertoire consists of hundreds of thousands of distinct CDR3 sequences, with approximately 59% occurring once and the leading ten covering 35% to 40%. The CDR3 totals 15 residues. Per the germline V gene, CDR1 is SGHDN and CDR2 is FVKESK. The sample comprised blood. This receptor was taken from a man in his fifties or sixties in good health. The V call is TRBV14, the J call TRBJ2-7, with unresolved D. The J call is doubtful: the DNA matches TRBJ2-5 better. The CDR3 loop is CASSQDRPLRETQYF. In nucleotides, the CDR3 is TGTGCCAGCAGCCAAGATCGTCCCCTGCGGGAGACCCAGTACTTC.